This T cell receptor (beta chain) is from a study of shared clonotypes between healthy human individuals (TCRdb year 2020). Background on the whole study: The cohort comprised a couple of women and a few men aged 18 to 49 years. Libraries were prepared and TCR repertoires were sequenced by different laboratories using diverse techniques, in order to increase sequencing depth and limit assay-specific biases. Each donor's leukapheresis produced roughly between roughly 0.85 and 10 billion PBMCs. The study deeply sequenced blood TCR repertoires of about 5 healthy adults to estimate repertoire size and the extent of clonotype sharing between individuals. For each donor, CD4 naive and CD4 memory were each given three plates, CD8 naive was given two plates, and CD8 memory was given one plate.

V is shortened by 0 bases, J by 3 bases, and the region joining them spans 11 bases. Per the germline V gene, ENHRY is the CDR1 and SYGVKD is the CDR2. The CDR3 runs 15 amino acids, cysteine and phenylalanine included. The DNA shown is the 45-base CDR3, in frame from base 1. Of note for this clone: Its antigen remains unidentified. No base quality information exists; no much larger clone differs at one position.

TCR CDR3 regions were amplified from genomic DNA by multiplex PCR using the deep immunoSEQ assay. Extracted genomic DNA from each cell subset was spread evenly across all wells of several immunoSEQ 96-well plates, with each plate serving as a replicate. For sorted subsets, about 220 ng of genomic DNA, equivalent to 25,000 to 35,000 T cell genomes, went into each replicate PCR. The purified libraries were quantified using a Qubit 3.0 fluorometer, sized with a Bioanalyzer 2100, and then quantified again using the KAPA Library Quantification kit. A separate single-read 150-cycle Illumina NextSeq 550 flow cell was used to sequence each immunoSEQ 96-well plate. As for the original processing: Because only junctional sequences without quality scores were contained in the immunoSEQ output, filtering matching that applied to full-length reads could not be performed. To assign V/J genes and CDR3, sequences were annotated using PyIR, a Python wrapper for IgBLAST v1.9, with IMGT germline references. Any read was removed if the V/J assignment was weak (E-value above 1e-6), the CDR3 was missing, or the read contained stop codons, out-of-frame junctions, or ambiguous translated residues. V3J clonotypes were defined as sequences sharing the same inferred V gene, J gene, and CDR3 amino acid sequence. To compute the percentage overlap between repertoires, the number of shared unique clonotypes was divided by the size of the smaller repertoire. Three approaches were used to assess repertoire richness: RTK rarefaction, the Chao1 estimator, and Recon v2.1 estimates of unobserved clonotypes. Generation probabilities for all TCRbeta clonotypes obtained by the gDNA method from a few donors were computed using OLGA. Imported from immuneACCESS, the table was reduced by TCRdb to in-frame sequences with V and J called. These copies leave out some clones; in studies compared against another copy, an unresolved V gene accounts for under half, and the cause of the remainder is not known. From that table come the V and J calls and clone size; the DNA was used to work out D and trimming. This sample gives over a million clones in total; roughly 70% of them show up just once. Of the sample, around 1.5% is held by the ten largest clones.

What the research found in general, with its limitations: Sharing across a handful of donors was observed for about 5% of naive CD4, 3% to 3.5% of naive CD8, over 2% of memory CD4, and about 0.4% of memory CD8 clonotypes. Higher generation probabilities were observed for clonotypes shared by all four sorted-subset donors than for non-shared clonotypes. The small number of donors limited the genetic and exposure-history diversity represented. Pairwise subsampling led to the expectation that sequencing depth would affect the degree of clonotype sharing among donors. Sampling was restricted to blood, and TCR repertoires in tissue are likely to differ from TCR repertoires in blood. Even with the large sequencing depth, rarefaction of the sorted-subset datasets indicated that sequencing was incomplete. Naive subsets generally had larger estimated clonotype richness than memory subsets did.

Healthy HIV-negative adults with no recently reported acute infections or vaccinations were included as donors. Only Caucasian adults living in Nashville, Tennessee, USA were represented among the donors. Magnetic negative selection was used to enrich CD4+ T cells, after which naive cells were positively selected on CD45RA and the negative fraction became the memory subset. Blood was obtained by leukapheresis, after which PBMCs were separated by Ficoll-Histopaque density gradient centrifugation and cryopreserved in liquid nitrogen vapor phase. Analytical flow cytometry was used to check the purity and quantity of each magnetically sorted T cell population. Each sorted fraction had its genomic DNA isolated and then quantified by UV absorbance on a Nanodrop 2000c.

The material sequenced was memory CD4+ T cells sorted from blood. Taken with the paper, the label for cell subset or site translates to: CD45RA-negative fraction. The clonotype comes from a man aged 18-30 years in good health. Recombination joined TRBV10-3 with TRBJ2-5; matching of 5 bases hints at TRBD2 as the D gene. The nucleotide sequence is TGTGCCATCAGTGAGTCGGGCGGGCGAGAAGAGACCCAGTACTTC. The resulting protein is CAISESGGREETQYF.